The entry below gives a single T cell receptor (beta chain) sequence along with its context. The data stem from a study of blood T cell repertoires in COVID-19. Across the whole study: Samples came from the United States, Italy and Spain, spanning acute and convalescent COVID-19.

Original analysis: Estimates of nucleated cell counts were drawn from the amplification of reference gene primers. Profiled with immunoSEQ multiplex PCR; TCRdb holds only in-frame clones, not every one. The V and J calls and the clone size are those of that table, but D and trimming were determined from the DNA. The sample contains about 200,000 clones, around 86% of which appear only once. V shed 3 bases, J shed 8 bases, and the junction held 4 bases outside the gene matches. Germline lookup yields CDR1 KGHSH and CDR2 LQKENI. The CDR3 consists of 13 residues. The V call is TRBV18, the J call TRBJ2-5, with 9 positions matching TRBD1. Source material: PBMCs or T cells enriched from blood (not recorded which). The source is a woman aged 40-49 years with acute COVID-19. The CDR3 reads CASSPDRGGTQYF. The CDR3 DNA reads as TGTGCCAGCTCACCGGACAGGGGAGGAACCCAGTACTTC.